This TCR beta chain was sequenced in a study of blood T cell repertoires in COVID-19. Study-wide context: Italy, Spain and the United States were the sources of the convalescent and acute COVID-19 samples.

Trimming took 2 bases from V and 8 from J, leaving 21 bases between them. CDR3 length: 17 residues. Per the germline V gene, CDR1 is SGHTA and CDR2 is FQGNSA. In the authors' workflow: For nucleated cells, counts were estimated from reference gene primer amplification. Sequencing used immunoSEQ multiplex PCR; TCRdb keeps in-frame clones, though not all of them. V and J calls and clone size are those listed in that table; D and trimming were worked out from the DNA. The data contain some 71,000 clones, 81% of them singletons. This clonotype was sampled from a woman in her sixties or seventies with acute or convalescent COVID-19. Sequenced: peripheral blood. V is TRBV7-2 and J is TRBJ1-4, with TRBD1 as a possible D gene (6 bases). The DNA for the CDR3 is TGTGCCAGCAGCTTATACACTCACAGGGTGGGGGAAGAAAAACTGTTTTTT. This translates into CASSLYTHRVGEEKLFF.